Below are 30 T cell receptor beta chains sequenced from a single sample in a study of T cell changes during pregnancy in multiple sclerosis. The assay was immunoSEQ multiplex PCR, and TCRdb's table has in-frame clones only and misses some. The data contain about 34,000 clones, about 90% of them singletons. Sequencing was performed on CD8+ T cells from peripheral blood mononuclear cells, taken in the third trimester of pregnancy. The receptors here all came from a female donor with multiple sclerosis, enrolled in a pregnancy study.

J is TRBJ2-1 and V is TRBV7-2; weak D call: TRBD2 (6 bases). This CDR3 has 16 residues. Trimming stripped 3 bases from V and 4 bases from J, with 16 bases between. Looked up from germline, CDR1 is SGHTA and CDR2 is FQGNSA. The CDR3 region is CASSFFGTDAYNEQFF. The CDR3 DNA follows: TGTGCCAGCAGCTTTTTTGGGACTGACGCTTACAATGAGCAGTTCTTC.

The chain has TRBV4-1 and TRBJ2-1; 8 bases agree with TRBD2. Per the germline V gene, CDR1 is MGHRA and CDR2 is YSYEKL. The trim removed 4 bases at V and 8 bases at J, leaving 4 bases unmatched. This CDR3 region has 13 residues. CDR3 coding DNA: TGCGCCAGCAGCCCCAGCGGGGGCGATGAGCAGTTCTTC. Translated, it gives CASSPSGGDEQFF.

The CDR3 spells CASSLRGMEGYTF. The CDR3 DNA reads as TGTGCCAGCAGCTTAAGGGGAATGGAGGGCTACACCTTC. J is TRBJ1-2 and V is TRBV13; possible D gene TRBD1, 5 bases. Trimming stripped 2 bases from V and 8 bases from J, with 12 bases between. CDR1 and CDR2 from the germline V gene are PRHDT and FYEKMQ (reference sequence). The CDR3 consists of 13 residues.

This clone was recorded only once. A junction boundary mismatches the germline segment, possibly from a read error. The chain employs TRBV13 and TRBJ1-2; 7 bases line up with TRBD1. The V gene's germline CDR1 is PRHDT and CDR2 FYEKMQ (reference sequence). There are 16 residues in the CDR3. CDR3 coding DNA: TGTACCAGCAGCTCCGGGACAGAGGTCTTCTCCAATGGCTACACCTTC. Its translation is CTSSSGTEVFSNGYTF.

The J gene is TRBJ1-4, the V gene TRBV9; no definite D call. This CDR3 spans 15 amino acids. V was cut by 0 bases and J by 0 bases, with 6 bases left in between. Germline CDR1 is SGDLS and CDR2 is YYNGEE. The CDR3 bases are TGTGCCAGCAGCGTAGTCGGTGCAACTAATGAAAAACTGTTTTTT. Protein: CASSVVGATNEKLFF.

The chain couples TRBV6-5 to TRBJ1-1; D is perhaps TRBD1 (6 bases). V lost 2 bases to trimming and J lost 1 base, with 11 bases between them. The CDR3 is 15 residues long. CDR1 is MNHEY and CDR2 is SVGAGI in the germline V gene. The CDR3 coding sequence is TGTGCCAGCAGTTACCGGGACACGGAGAACACTGAAGCTTTCTTT. This translates into CASSYRDTENTEAFF.

J is TRBJ2-3 and V is TRBV13, with 11 bases fitting TRBD2. The CDR3 covers 15 residues. Germline V gene lookup returns CDR1 PRHDT and CDR2 FYEKMQ (reference sequence). Unmatched junction bases numbered 1, after V lost 2 bases and J lost 3 bases. CDR3 sequence: CASSLPSGGTDTQYF. DNA for the CDR3: TGTGCCAGCAGCTTACCTAGCGGGGGGACAGATACGCAGTATTTT.

V gene TRBV5-1 combines with J gene TRBJ2-3; TRBD1 matches at 7 bases. Germline-derived CDR1 and CDR2 are SGHRS and YFSETQ. The CDR3 covers 15 residues. Trimming at V came to 5 bases and at J to 2 bases, leaving 8 bases not matched to a gene. CDR3 sequence (DNA): TGCGCCAGCAGGAAAGGGGGCCAAAACACAGATACGCAGTATTTT. Protein product: CASRKGGQNTDTQYF.

CDR3 nucleotide sequence: TGTGCCAGCAGTGACCGAGCATTCGAGACCCAGTACTTC. Its translation: CASSDRAFETQYF. The V call is TRBV6-4, the J call TRBJ2-5; no clear D. The CDR3 covers 13 residues. Germline V lookup: CDR1 MRHNA, CDR2 SNTAGT. Trimming cost V 2 bases and J 5 bases, with 9 bases left between them.

This clone was seen once. The chain carries TRBV6-5 and TRBJ1-1; D possibly corresponds to TRBD1 (5 bases). Trimming shortened V by 2 bases and J by 4 bases, and 8 bases separated the two germline ends. The CDR3 contains 13 residues. The germline V gene encodes CDR1 MNHEY and CDR2 SVGAGI. CDR3 sequence: CASSYTDSTEAFF. CDR3 in DNA: TGTGCCAGCAGTTACACCGACAGCACTGAAGCTTTCTTT.

The V gene is TRBV7-3, the J gene TRBJ1-6, with a possible D match to TRBD1 (6 bases). The V end was cut by 1 base, the J end by 9 bases, with 16 bases between. Germline V CDR1 and CDR2: SGHTA, FQGTGA. CDR3 size: 16 residues. The CDR3 loop reads CASSLKWGHSFSPLHF. The CDR3 DNA reads as TGTGCCAGCAGCTTAAAGTGGGGACATTCATTTTCACCCCTCCACTTT.

V gene TRBV27 combines with J gene TRBJ1-5; maybe TRBD1 (6 bases). V was pared by 0 bases and J by 6 bases, with 12 bases between. The CDR3 runs to 15 residues. Germline V gene lookup returns CDR1 MNHEY and CDR2 SMNVEV (reference sequence). In DNA, the CDR3 is TGTGCCAGCAGTTTATCGAACACAGGGATTCAGCCCCAGCATTTT. Translating gives CASSLSNTGIQPQHF.

The chain has TRBV4-3 and TRBJ1-3; D uncertain. The CDR3 covers 15 residues. The germline V gene has CDR1 LGHNA and CDR2 YSLEER. V gave up 0 bases and J gave up 2 bases, with 8 bases separating them. CDR3 DNA sequence: TGCGCCAGCAGCCAAGATCCGGGAACTGGAAACACCATATATTTT. This encodes CASSQDPGTGNTIYF.

The chain has TRBV7-9 and TRBJ2-7, with a tentative D call TRBD2 (8 bases). Per the germline V gene, CDR1 is SEHNR and CDR2 is FQNEAQ (reference sequence). V was clipped by 5 bases and J by 1 base, with 21 bases between them. The CDR3 has 17 residues. The CDR3 protein is CASSTSPGGDRSYEQYF. The CDR3 DNA is TGTGCCAGCAGCACATCGCCGGGGGGGGACAGATCCTACGAGCAGTACTTC.

V gene TRBV7-2 combines with J gene TRBJ2-7; D is uncertain. Trimming shortened V by 4 bases and J by 7 bases, and 11 bases separated the two germline ends. The CDR3 spans 12 residues. Per the germline V gene, CDR1 is SGHTA and CDR2 is FQGNSA. CDR3 in amino acids: CASSYKPWEQYF. The CDR3 coding sequence is TGTGCCAGCAGCTACAAACCCTGGGAGCAGTACTTC. Full variable domain (outside the CDR3, taken from reference TRBV7-2 and TRBJ2-7): GAGVSQSPSNKVTEKGKDVELRCDPISGHTALYWYRQSLGQGLEFLIYFQGNSAPDKSGLPSDRFSAERTGGSVSTLTIQRTQQEDSAVYLCASSYKPWEQYFGPGTRLTVT.

The CDR3 DNA reads TGTGCCACCAGCAAAACCCGCGCTAGTTCGGCGAGAACAAATGAGCAGTTCTTC. Residues: CATSKTRASSARTNEQFF. The chain uses TRBV15 and TRBJ2-1, with D hard to call. Trimming cost V 4 bases and J 7 bases, with 26 bases left between them. The CDR3 spans 18 residues. Germline V gene sequence: CDR1 LNHNV, CDR2 YYDKDF (reference sequence).

V and J are TRBV4-3 and TRBJ1-1; 8 nucleotides line up with TRBD1. V shed 4 bases, J shed 1 base, and the junction held 2 bases outside the gene matches. The germline V gene encodes CDR1 LGHNA and CDR2 YSLEER. This CDR3 region has 14 residues. CDR3 sequence (DNA): TGCGCCAGCAGCCCCGGGACAGGGAACACTGAAGCTTTCTTT. It codes for CASSPGTGNTEAFF.

The sample holds a few counts of this clone. V and J are TRBV29-1 and TRBJ1-1; the D is unclear. V lost 6 bases and J lost 4, with 15 bases in between. This CDR3 spans 13 amino acids. In germline, CDR1 is SQVTM, CDR2 ANQGSEA. CDR3 bases: TGCAGCGTCGTAGACGCCTGGAGCACTGAAGCTTTCTTT. Its protein product is CSVVDAWSTEAFF.

In this sample, this clone turned up a few times. The J gene is TRBJ1-5, the V gene TRBV7-9; a possible D gene is TRBD1 (6 bases). In germline, CDR1 is SEHNR, CDR2 FQNEAQ (reference sequence). V lost 6 bases and J lost 4, with 10 bases in between. The CDR3 is 13 residues long. The CDR3 DNA follows: TGTGCCAGCAGTTACAGGGATAATCAGCCCCAGCATTTT. Its translation: CASSYRDNQPQHF.

The rearrangement links TRBV4-3 to TRBJ1-3; the D is unclear. V lost 1 base, J lost 0 bases, and 16 bases lay in between. This CDR3 spans 18 amino acids. Germline CDR1 LGHNA, CDR2 YSLEER. CDR3 sequence (DNA): TGCGCCAGCAGCCAAGCCCACCCTGGACTGGTCTCTGGAAACACCATATATTTT. It encodes CASSQAHPGLVSGNTIYF.

This chain joins TRBV4-2 and TRBJ1-2; 7 nucleotides agree with TRBD1. CDR1 and CDR2 (germline): LGHNA, YNFKEQ. V gave up 1 base and J gave up 1 base; unmatched junction bases: 0. The CDR3 is 14 amino acids. The CDR3 reads CASSQGDSNYGYTF. CDR3 coding DNA: TGTGCCAGCAGCCAAGGGGACAGTAACTATGGCTACACCTTC.

The rearrangement uses TRBV5-8 and TRBJ1-4; D is unresolved. Germline V gene data show CDR1 as SGHTS and CDR2 as YDEGEE. V lost 0 bases, J lost 2 bases, and 11 bases lay in between. The CDR3 runs 16 residues. CDR3 bases: TGTGCCAGCAGCTTGGGCCAGTCTTCCACTAATGAAAAACTGTTTTTT. It encodes CASSLGQSSTNEKLFF.

V gene TRBV10-2 combines with J gene TRBJ1-6; TRBD1 matches at 9 bases. The CDR3 runs to 13 residues. Germline V gives CDR1 WSHSY, CDR2 SAAADI. Losses at the gene ends were 6 bases for V and 12 bases for J; bases not matched to a gene: 6. CDR3 loop: CASRGTGIIPLHF. CDR3 DNA sequence: TGCGCCAGCAGGGGGACAGGGATTATACCCCTCCACTTT.

The CDR3 DNA follows: TGTGCCAGCAGTCCGTCGACAGGGTTGGATGAGCAGTTCTTC. Its translation: CASSPSTGLDEQFF. This rearrangement joins TRBV27 to TRBJ2-1; 7 bases align to TRBD1. The CDR3 runs 14 residues. With 5 bases clipped from V and 8 bases from J, the junction kept 9 bases outside the gene matches. The germline V gene has CDR1 MNHEY and CDR2 SMNVEV (reference sequence).

The count of this clone is one. The chain carries TRBV7-6 and TRBJ2-1; D not certain. The V gene's germline CDR1 is SGHVS and CDR2 FNYEAQ. Trimming took 6 bases from V and 0 from J, leaving 12 bases between them. This CDR3 spans 15 amino acids. The CDR3 sequence: CASRLGAGSYNEQFF. The CDR3 DNA sequence: TGTGCCAGCAGGCTTGGAGCTGGCTCCTACAATGAGCAGTTCTTC.

The chain uses TRBV2 and TRBJ1-6; no reliable D call. Germline CDR1 reads SNHLY; CDR2 reads FYNNEI. V gave up 8 bases and J gave up 0 bases, with 5 bases separating them. This CDR3 is built from 13 residues. CDR3: CASFSSYNSPLHF. CDR3 nucleotides: TGTGCCAGCTTTAGCTCCTATAATTCACCCCTCCACTTT.

The rearrangement links TRBV18 to TRBJ2-7; 12 positions match TRBD1. The CDR3 contains 15 residues. J lost 9 bases, V lost 4 bases, and 10 bases had no gene match. Germline assignment: CDR1 KGHSH and CDR2 LQKENI. The CDR3 region has the DNA TGTGCCAGCTCACTGTCGGGACAGGGGGCAGTCGTGCAGTACTTC. The encoded protein is CASSLSGQGAVVQYF.

The chain combines TRBV4-3 with TRBJ2-7; possible D gene TRBD1, 5 bases. Germline assignment: CDR1 LGHNA and CDR2 YSLEER. The CDR3 length is 14 residues. Trimming stripped 1 base from V and 2 bases from J, with 9 bases between. The CDR3 is CASSQVGAPYEQYF. The CDR3 coding sequence is TGCGCCAGCAGCCAAGTTGGGGCCCCCTACGAGCAGTACTTC.

The chain links TRBV2 to TRBJ2-1; no clear D gene. V lost 4 bases and J 4 bases, leaving 11 bases between the germline ends. Germline loops: CDR1 SNHLY, CDR2 FYNNEI. The CDR3 extends over 14 amino acids. The CDR3 bases are TGTGCCAGCAGTGTACTTGAATTGTACAATGAGCAGTTCTTC. This gives the protein CASSVLELYNEQFF.

This clone was observed a few times. The rearrangement links TRBV4-2 to TRBJ2-3; the match to TRBD1 covers 12 bases. J was trimmed by 6 bases and V by 0 bases; bases with no gene match: 7. The CDR3 spans 17 residues. CDR1 and CDR2 (germline): LGHNA, YNFKEQ. DNA for the CDR3: TGTGCCAGCAGCCAAGACGGGGACAGGGGGCAGTCGGATACGCAGTATTTT. Translating it yields CASSQDGDRGQSDTQYF.